The source of this T cell receptor beta chain is a study of blood T cell repertoires in COVID-19. Background on the study: Acute and convalescent COVID-19 specimens originated in the United States, Italy and Spain.

The V gene's germline CDR1 is SEHNR and CDR2 FQNEAQ (reference sequence). The CDR3 totals 14 residues. Losses at the gene ends were 5 bases for V and 1 base for J; bases not matched to a gene: 3. Generated by immunoSEQ multiplex PCR, the TCRdb table keeps only in-frame clones and is missing some. The data show a few hundred thousand clones, 89% seen once. This clone was found a few times. This sequence originates from a woman between 35 and 50 years old who had recovered from COVID-19. The V and J genes are TRBV7-9 and TRBJ2-3; 7 positions agree with TRBD2. Input material: peripheral blood. Here the CDR3 DNA reads TGTGCCAGCAGCCAAAGCGGGGGCACAGATACGCAGTATTTT. It yields the protein CASSQSGGTDTQYF.